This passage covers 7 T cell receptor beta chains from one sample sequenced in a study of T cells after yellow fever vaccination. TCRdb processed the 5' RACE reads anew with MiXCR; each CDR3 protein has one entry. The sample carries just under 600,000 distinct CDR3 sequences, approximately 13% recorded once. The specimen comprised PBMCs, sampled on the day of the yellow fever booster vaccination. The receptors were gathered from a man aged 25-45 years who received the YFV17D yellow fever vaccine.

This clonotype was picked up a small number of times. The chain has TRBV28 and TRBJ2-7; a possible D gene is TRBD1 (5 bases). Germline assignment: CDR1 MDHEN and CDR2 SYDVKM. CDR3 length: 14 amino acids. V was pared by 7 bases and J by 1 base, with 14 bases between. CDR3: CASTSGQGSYEQYF. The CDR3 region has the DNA TGTGCCAGCACCTCTGGCCAGGGATCCTACGAGCAGTACTTC. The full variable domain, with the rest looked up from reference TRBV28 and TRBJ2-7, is DVKVTQSSRYLVKRTGEKVFLECVQDMDHENMFWYRQDPGLGLRLIYFSYDVKMKEKGDIPEGYSVSREKKERFSLILESASTNQTSMYLCASTSGQGSYEQYFGPGTRLTVT.

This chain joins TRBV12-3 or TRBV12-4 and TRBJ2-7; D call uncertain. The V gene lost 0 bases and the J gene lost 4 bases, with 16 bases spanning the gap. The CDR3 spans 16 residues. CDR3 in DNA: TGTGCCAGCAGTTTAGCGCGCCTAGTCTCTGGGTACGAGCAGTACTTC. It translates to CASSLARLVSGYEQYF.

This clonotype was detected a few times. For the CDR3, the DNA is TGTGCCAGTAACGGCGGGGGTTACGAGCAGTACTTC. Its translation: CASNGGGYEQYF. This chain connects TRBV19 to TRBJ2-7; 7 positions agree with TRBD2. The V gene end was trimmed by 7 bases and the J gene end by 4 bases; junction bases not matched to a gene: 4. This CDR3 spans 12 amino acids. Looked up from germline, CDR1 is LNHDA and CDR2 is SQIVND (reference sequence).

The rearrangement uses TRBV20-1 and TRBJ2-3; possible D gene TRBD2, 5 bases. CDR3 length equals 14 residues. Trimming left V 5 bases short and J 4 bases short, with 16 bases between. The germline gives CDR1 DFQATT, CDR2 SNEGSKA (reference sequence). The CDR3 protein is CSAYRGSGPDTQYF. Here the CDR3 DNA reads TGCAGTGCTTACCGGGGTTCAGGTCCAGATACGCAGTATTTT.

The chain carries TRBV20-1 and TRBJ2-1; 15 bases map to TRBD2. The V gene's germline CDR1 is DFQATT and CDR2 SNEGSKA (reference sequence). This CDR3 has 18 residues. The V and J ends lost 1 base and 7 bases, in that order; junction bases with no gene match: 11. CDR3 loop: CSARGAWTSGRAGNEQFF. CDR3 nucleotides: TGCAGTGCTAGAGGCGCCTGGACTAGCGGGAGGGCCGGGAATGAGCAGTTCTTC.

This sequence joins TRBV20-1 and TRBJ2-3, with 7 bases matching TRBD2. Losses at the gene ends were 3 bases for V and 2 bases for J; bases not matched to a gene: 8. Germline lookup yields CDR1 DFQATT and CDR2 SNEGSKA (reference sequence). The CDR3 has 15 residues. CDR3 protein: CSASVSGEPTDTQYF. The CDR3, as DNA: TGCAGTGCTAGTGTGAGCGGGGAACCCACAGATACGCAGTATTTT.

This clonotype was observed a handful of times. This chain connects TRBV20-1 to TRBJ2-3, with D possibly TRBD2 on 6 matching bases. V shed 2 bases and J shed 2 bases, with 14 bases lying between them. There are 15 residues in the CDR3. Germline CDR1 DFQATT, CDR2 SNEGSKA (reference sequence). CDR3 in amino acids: CSARQTGSFTDTQYF. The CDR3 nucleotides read TGCAGTGCTAGACAAACCGGGAGCTTCACAGATACGCAGTATTTT.